The sequence of this TCR beta chain was determined in a study of T cells in Graves' hyperthyroidism and ophthalmopathy (dated by TCRdb to between 2018 and 2020). At the level of the whole study: Peripheral blood samples were taken at initial diagnosis, before any treatment was given. A discovery cohort of fewer than 110 patients, about 44 with Graves' ophthalmopathy and approximately 55 with stable Graves' hyperthyroidism, was used to find distinguishing TCR V-J signatures. An independent validation cohort of 18 to 20 hyperthyroidism patients and about 16 patients who later progressed to ophthalmopathy tested prospective prediction of ophthalmopathy. The roughly 94 discovery patients were randomly split 7:3 into training and test sets. In over five Graves' hyperthyroidism patients, the study also compared T-cell repertoires from thyroid tissue with T-cell repertoires from blood. After sampling, hyperthyroidism patients received methimazole starting at 30 mg daily, and ophthalmopathy patients received high-dose intravenous methylprednisolone. TCR Vbeta CDR3 sequencing of approximately 140 peripheral blood samples (roughly 43 ophthalmopathy, under 80 hyperthyroidism and about 17 progressor patients) is reported in the paper.

Hyperthyroidism patients were newly diagnosed, with disease duration under 2 months, and aged 18 to 65 years. Any patient with an uncontrolled infection, another autoimmune disease, pregnancy or lactation was excluded. Diagnoses were established on the basis of clinical symptoms, serum thyroxine and TRAb, thyroid ultrasound, and orbital computed tomography. Blood from progressor patients was collected at the time of first diagnosis with hyperthyroidism, before any ophthalmopathy symptoms had appeared. Ficoll-Paque density gradient centrifugation was used to isolate PBMCs from about 10 ml of fresh peripheral blood. Progressor patients were initially diagnosed with Graves' hyperthyroidism and developed ophthalmopathy during follow-up. Total RNA was extracted with Trizol reagent, and quality was checked on an Agilent 2100 Bioanalyzer. Via the germline V gene (reference sequence), CDR1 is WNHNN and CDR2 SYGVQD. Spanning cysteine to phenylalanine, the CDR3 consists of 15 amino acids. The read is trimmed to its CDR3 DNA, 45 bases read in frame from base 1. The V end loses 3 bases and the J end loses 6 bases, and a stretch of 14 bases separates them.

The TCR beta CDR3 regions were amplified from the RNA transcripts. A first-round RT-PCR of the TCR CDR3 used the HTBI primer set with the Qiagen OneStep RT-PCR kit. Libraries were constructed in a second round of multiplex PCR, after which size selection and purification were carried out. Paired-end sequencing of the libraries was performed with 100 bp reads on an Illumina HiSeq2000. On the authors' methods: Raw data were processed with SOAPnuke, discarding reads with adapters, uncalled bases, mean Phred below 15, or no exact constant-primer or identifier match. High-quality paired reads were merged with COPE v1.2.5, and unique nucleotide sequences were defined as clonotypes. MiTCR v1.1 was used to align clonotypes to the IMGT TRBV, TRBD and TRBJ reference segments. The analysis was restricted to V-J combinations with a frequency above 0.0001, which together covered over 99% of the repertoires. A TCS score was defined as the ratio between F50 (clonal expansion) and ExV (chaos), using BLOSUM62-based TCRdist between CDR3 peptides within each V-J. Welch's t-statistics and random forest reduced 500 to 550 V-J features to 13, which were used in a naive Bayes classifier (R e1071). Starting from the raw public reads, TCRdb applied fastp trimming at Q25, assembled clones with MiXCR and retained in-frame beta chains. Identical CDR3 protein sequences are pooled into one entry, listed with their most common genes and DNA. The V and J calls and clone size come from TCRdb's table, not from the authors' own analysis. The sample table records approximately 370,000 distinct CDR3 sequences; about a sixth of these occur just once. Together, the top ten hold 34% of the sample.

What the authors observed across the whole study: Blood samples also contained most of the expanded thyroid clonotypes (frequency above 0.001), which suggests that blood repertoires may reflect thyroid immune responses. In cross-validation, a model built on a 13 V-J signature told ophthalmopathy apart from stable hyperthyroidism with approximately 90% sensitivity and roughly 81% specificity, and in testing the same model reached 80%/75%. During validation, the model predicted progression to ophthalmopathy a median of roughly six months ahead of onset, with just under 71% sensitivity and 72.22% specificity. No statistical method was used to fix the sample size in advance, and group allocation was not hidden from the investigators.

Points on this clonotype: What this receptor recognizes is not known. No base-level quality is on record; no much larger clone is a single base apart.

The sequence derives from a woman aged 25 to 45 with Graves' hyperthyroidism that later progressed to Graves' ophthalmopathy. The rearranged segments are TRBV10-1 and TRBJ2-2; a tentative D call is TRBD2 (7 bases match). Material: blood. The DNA sequence is as follows: TGCGCCAGCAGTGACGGGACGGGGGGCCCCGGGGAGCTGTTTTTT. Protein translation: CASSDGTGGPGELFF.